Listed here are 2 T cell receptor beta chains from one sample, sequenced in a study of T cells in Graves' hyperthyroidism and ophthalmopathy. TCR beta CDR3 sequences were amplified from RNA transcripts. Initially, a first-round RT-PCR of the TCR CDR3 employed the HTBI primer set. TCRdb analysed the multiplex PCR reads with MiXCR anew, one entry per CDR3 protein. Among about 350,000 distinct CDR3 sequences, about an eighth were seen once, and the ten largest hold 34%. The sequencing sample was made of blood. These receptors were obtained from a middle-aged woman with Graves' ophthalmopathy.

The rearrangement links TRBV5-1 to TRBJ2-3; possibly TRBD1 for D (6 bases). The CDR3 loop spans 15 amino acids. Germline CDR1 is SGHRS and CDR2 is YFSETQ. Trimming took off 0 bases at V and 6 bases at J, with 14 bases between the two ends. This chain's CDR3 is CASSLDRDILDTQYF. In DNA form, the CDR3 reads TGCGCCAGCAGCTTGGACAGGGATATCCTGGATACGCAGTATTTT.

This chain links TRBV28 with TRBJ1-4, with D perhaps matching TRBD1 (5 bases). Germline V gives CDR1 MDHEN, CDR2 SYDVKM. Trimming took 6 bases from V and 5 from J, leaving 10 bases between them. The CDR3 runs to 13 residues. The chain's CDR3 is CASRGPVNEKLFF. Written as DNA, the CDR3 is TGTGCCAGCAGGGGGCCAGTGAATGAAAAACTGTTTTTT.